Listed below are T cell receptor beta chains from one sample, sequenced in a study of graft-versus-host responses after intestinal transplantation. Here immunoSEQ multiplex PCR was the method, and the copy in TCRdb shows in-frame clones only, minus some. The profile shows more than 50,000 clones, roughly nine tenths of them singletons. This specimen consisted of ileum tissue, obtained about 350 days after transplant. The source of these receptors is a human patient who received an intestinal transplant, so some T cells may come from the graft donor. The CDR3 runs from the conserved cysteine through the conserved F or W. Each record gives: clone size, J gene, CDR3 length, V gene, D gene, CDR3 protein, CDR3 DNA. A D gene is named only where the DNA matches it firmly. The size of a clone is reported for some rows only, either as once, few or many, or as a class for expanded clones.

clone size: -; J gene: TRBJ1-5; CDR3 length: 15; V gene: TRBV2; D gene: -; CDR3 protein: CASSEAGGPERPQHF; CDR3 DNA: TGTGCCAGCAGTGAAGCTGGCGGACCCGAGAGGCCCCAGCATTTT
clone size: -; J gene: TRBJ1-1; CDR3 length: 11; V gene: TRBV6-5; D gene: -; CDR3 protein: CASKIGTEAFF; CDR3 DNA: TGTGCCAGCAAGATAGGAACTGAAGCTTTCTTT
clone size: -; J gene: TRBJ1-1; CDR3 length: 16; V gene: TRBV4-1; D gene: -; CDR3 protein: CASSRRSDGLNTEAFF; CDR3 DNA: TGCGCCAGCAGTCGCAGGTCGGACGGCTTAAACACTGAAGCTTTCTTT
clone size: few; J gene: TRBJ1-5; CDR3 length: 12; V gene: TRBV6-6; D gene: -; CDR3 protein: CASSYGDQPQHF; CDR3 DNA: TGTGCCAGCAGTTACGGAGATCAGCCCCAGCATTTT
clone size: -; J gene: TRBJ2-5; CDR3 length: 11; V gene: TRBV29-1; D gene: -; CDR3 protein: CSAAGAKTQYF; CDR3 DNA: TGCAGCGCTGCGGGGGCCAAGACCCAGTACTTC
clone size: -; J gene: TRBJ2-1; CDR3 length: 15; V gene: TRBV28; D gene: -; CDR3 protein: CASSLEDRHLGEQFF; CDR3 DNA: TGTGCCAGCAGTTTAGAGGACCGCCATTTGGGTGAGCAGTTCTTC
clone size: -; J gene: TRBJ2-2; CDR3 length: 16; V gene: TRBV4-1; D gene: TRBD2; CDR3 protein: CASSQDQGLAGGELFF; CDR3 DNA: TGCGCCAGCAGCCAAGATCAAGGACTAGCGGGAGGGGAGCTGTTTTTT
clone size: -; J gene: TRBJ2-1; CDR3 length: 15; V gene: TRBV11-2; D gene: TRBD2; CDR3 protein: CASSPLGAGVNEQFF; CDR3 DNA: TGTGCCAGCAGCCCTCTAGGGGCGGGAGTAAATGAGCAGTTCTTC
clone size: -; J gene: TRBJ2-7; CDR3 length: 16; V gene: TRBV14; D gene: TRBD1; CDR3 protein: CASSQEGSGTVDEQYF; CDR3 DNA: TGTGCCAGCAGTCAAGAAGGCTCAGGGACAGTGGACGAGCAGTACTTC
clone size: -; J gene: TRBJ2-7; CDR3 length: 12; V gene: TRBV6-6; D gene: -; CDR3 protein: CASSHAVDEQYF; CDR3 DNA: TGTGCCAGCAGTCACGCCGTGGACGAGCAGTACTTC
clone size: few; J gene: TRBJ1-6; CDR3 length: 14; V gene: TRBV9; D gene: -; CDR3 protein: CASSVGSRYSPLHF; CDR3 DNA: TGTGCCAGCAGCGTAGGATCCCGTTATTCACCCCTCCACTTT
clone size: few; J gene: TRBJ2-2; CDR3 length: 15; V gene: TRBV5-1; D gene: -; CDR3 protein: CASSLALGGTGELFF; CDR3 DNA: TGCGCCAGCAGCTTGGCCTTGGGGGGAACCGGGGAGCTGTTTTTT
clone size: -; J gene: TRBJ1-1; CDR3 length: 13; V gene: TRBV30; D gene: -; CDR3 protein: CAWSWKENTEAFF; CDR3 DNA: TGTGCCTGGAGCTGGAAGGAGAACACTGAAGCTTTCTTT
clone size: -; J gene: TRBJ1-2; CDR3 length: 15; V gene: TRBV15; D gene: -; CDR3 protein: CATSRVTGVNYGYTF; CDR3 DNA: TGTGCCACCAGCAGAGTGACGGGGGTTAACTATGGCTACACCTTC
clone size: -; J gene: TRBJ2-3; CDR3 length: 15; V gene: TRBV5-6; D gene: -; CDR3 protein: CASSLGAAALDTQYF; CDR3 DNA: TGTGCCAGCAGCTTGGGGGCCGCGGCCTTGGATACGCAGTATTTT
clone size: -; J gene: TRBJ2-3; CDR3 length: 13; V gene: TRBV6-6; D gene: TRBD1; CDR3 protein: CASSYNRGDTQYF; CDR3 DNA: TGTGCCAGCAGTTACAACAGGGGTGATACGCAGTATTTT
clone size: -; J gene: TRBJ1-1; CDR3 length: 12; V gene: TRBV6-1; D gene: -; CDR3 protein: CASTGPYTEAFF; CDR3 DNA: TGTGCCAGCACAGGGCCTTACACTGAAGCTTTCTTT
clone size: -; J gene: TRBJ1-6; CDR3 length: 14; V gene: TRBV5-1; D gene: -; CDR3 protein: CASTPGDRESPLHF; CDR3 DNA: TGCGCCAGCACCCCGGGCGACCGGGAATCACCCCTCCACTTT
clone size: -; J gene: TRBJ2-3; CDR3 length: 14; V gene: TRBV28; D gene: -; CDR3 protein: CASSSSGIPDTQYF; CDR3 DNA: TGTGCCAGCAGTTCATCGGGAATCCCAGATACGCAGTATTTT
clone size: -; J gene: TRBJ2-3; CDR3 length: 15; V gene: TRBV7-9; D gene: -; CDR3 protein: CASSGGLTNTDTQYF; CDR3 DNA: TGTGCCAGCAGTGGAGGACTTACCAACACAGATACGCAGTATTTT
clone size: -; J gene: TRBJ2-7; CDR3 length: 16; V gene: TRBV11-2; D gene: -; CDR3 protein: CASSLALGTWSYEQYF; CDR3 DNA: TGTGCCAGCAGCTTAGCACTTGGGACGTGGTCCTACGAGCAGTACTTC
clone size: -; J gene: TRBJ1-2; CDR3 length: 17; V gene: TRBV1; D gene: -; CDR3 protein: CTSSQPGLPASQNGYTF; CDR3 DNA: TGCACCAGCAGCCAACCGGGACTCCCTGCCTCCCAGAATGGCTACACCTTC
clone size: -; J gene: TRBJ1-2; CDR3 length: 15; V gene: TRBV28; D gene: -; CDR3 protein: CASNPWTEFSYGYTF; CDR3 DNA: TGTGCCAGCAACCCTTGGACCGAATTTAGCTATGGCTACACCTTC
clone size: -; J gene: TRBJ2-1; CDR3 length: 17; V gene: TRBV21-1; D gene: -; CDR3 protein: CASSKVGGTSPYNEQFF; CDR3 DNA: TGTGCCAGCAGCAAAGTAGGGGGGACATCGCCTTACAATGAGCAGTTCTTC
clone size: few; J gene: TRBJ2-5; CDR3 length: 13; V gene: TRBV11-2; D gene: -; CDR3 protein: CASSLELGETQYF; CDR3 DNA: TGTGCCAGCAGCTTGGAGTTGGGGGAGACCCAGTACTTC